The 13 T cell receptor beta chains in this list originate from one sample, sequenced in a study of Ad26.COV2.S vaccination and SARS-CoV-2 variants. Treatment specified: 19 received Ad26.COV2.S at low or high dose, single or two shots; roughly five received placebo; per-sample allocation not given. Sampling happened 63 days after the first vaccine or placebo injection. The assay was immunoSEQ multiplex PCR, and TCRdb's table has in-frame clones only and misses some. This table holds about 680,000 clones, about 89% found once. Source: peripheral blood, taken in a trial of Ad26.COV2.S vaccine versus placebo. All receptors derive from a person between 18 and 65 years old who received the Ad26.COV2.S COVID-19 vaccine or a placebo.

This sequence joins TRBV10-3 and TRBJ2-1; D call uncertain. Trimming shortened V by 7 bases and J by 10 bases, and 11 bases separated the two germline ends. This CDR3 has 11 residues. The germline gives CDR1 ENHRY, CDR2 SYGVKD. The CDR3 DNA reads as TGTGCCATCAAGGAAGGTGGGGAGCAGTTCTTC. This gives the protein CAIKEGGEQFF.

This chain joins TRBV6-6 and TRBJ2-7; tentatively, D is TRBD1 (6 bases). Germline loops: CDR1 MNHNY, CDR2 SVGAGI (reference sequence). Trimming cost V 6 bases and J 0 bases, with 9 bases left between them. The CDR3 spans 13 residues. Here the CDR3 reads CASSNRASYEQYF. CDR3 nucleotides: TGTGCCAGCAGCAACAGGGCCTCCTACGAGCAGTACTTC.

The V gene is TRBV5-4, the J gene TRBJ2-7; D possibly corresponds to TRBD2 (6 bases). Germline V gene sequence: CDR1 SGHNT, CDR2 YYREEE (reference sequence). This CDR3 contains 16 residues. Trimming took off 0 bases at V and 2 bases at J, with 15 bases between the two ends. The CDR3 coding sequence is TGTGCCAGCAGCTTGGCGGGTAGCGGAACACCCTACGAGCAGTACTTC. This sequence encodes CASSLAGSGTPYEQYF.

V and J are TRBV6-2 or TRBV6-3 and TRBJ1-6; D is unresolved. Germline V gene sequence: CDR1 MNHEY, CDR2 SVGEGT. The CDR3 runs 13 residues. The germline V and J ends were trimmed by 5 bases and 5 bases, with 7 bases remaining between them. The CDR3, as DNA: TGTGCCAGCAGTCCGGGGAATAATTCACCCCTCCACTTT. It codes for CASSPGNNSPLHF.

CDR3 amino acids: CASRWDASGGELFF. The CDR3, as DNA: TGTGCCAGCCGCTGGGACGCCTCGGGCGGGGAGCTGTTTTTT. The chain couples TRBV2 to TRBJ2-2; D possibly uses TRBD1 or TRBD2 (5 bases each). CDR1 and CDR2 from the germline V gene are SNHLY and FYNNEI. V lost 8 bases and J 7 bases, leaving 17 bases between the germline ends. This CDR3 comprises 14 residues.

The chain recombines TRBV12-3 or TRBV12-4 with TRBJ2-7; D unclear. V was shortened by 1 base and J by 2 bases, with 6 bases between the two germline ends. This CDR3 comprises 13 residues. CDR3 sequence reads: CASSLGTTYEQYF. CDR3 DNA sequence: TGTGCCAGCAGTTTAGGGACCACCTACGAGCAGTACTTC.

A word on this clone: Other nucleotide sequences from this sample produce the same CDR3. J is TRBJ1-2 and V is TRBV12-3 or TRBV12-4, with D unclear. The CDR3 length is 12 residues. V dropped 6 bases and J dropped 4 bases, with 9 bases sitting between them. The CDR3 DNA sequence: TGTGCCAGCAGCCCGGAAGGCTATGGCTACACCTTC. Residues: CASSPEGYGYTF.

The CDR3 loop is CASSRDFSSGNTIYF. CDR3 coding DNA: TGCGCCAGCAGCCGGGACTTTTCCTCTGGAAACACCATATATTTT. The chain recombines TRBV5-1 with TRBJ1-3, with a weak D call TRBD1 (5 bases). V lost 4 bases and J lost 0, with 11 bases in between. CDR1 and CDR2 (germline): SGHRS, YFSETQ. This CDR3 has 15 amino acids.

The J gene is TRBJ2-3, the V gene TRBV18, with a weak D call TRBD2 (7 bases). CDR1 and CDR2 (germline): KGHSH, LQKENI. Trimming took 1 base from V and 0 from J, leaving 14 bases between them. CDR3 length equals 17 residues. In nucleotides, the CDR3 is TGTGCCAGCTCACCACGGTCGGGGGGCGCCAGCACAGATACGCAGTATTTT. It specifies CASSPRSGGASTDTQYF.

The V call is TRBV4-2, the J call TRBJ2-2; 11 nucleotides align to TRBD2. The CDR3 contains 17 residues. With V trimmed by 5 bases and J by 1 base, 6 bases remained unmatched. CDR1 and CDR2 (germline): LGHNA, YNFKEQ. The CDR3 spells CASSSLLAGGNTGELFF. Here the CDR3 DNA reads TGTGCCAGCAGCTCTCTTCTAGCGGGGGGGAACACCGGGGAGCTGTTTTTT.

The chain employs TRBV30 and TRBJ2-3; the match to TRBD2 covers 12 bases. V was pared by 1 base and J by 2 bases, with 4 bases of the junction left unmatched. Germline assignment: CDR1 GTSNPN and CDR2 SVGIG (reference sequence). The CDR3 sequence is 16 residues long. The CDR3 DNA reads TGTGCCTGGAGTGCGGCTAGCGGGGGGGTCACAGATACGCAGTATTTT. Translated, it gives CAWSAASGGVTDTQYF.

The V call is TRBV11-2, the J call TRBJ2-1; 7 nucleotides align to TRBD2. CDR3 length equals 13 residues. CDR1 and CDR2 (germline): SGHAT, FQNNGV. V shed 5 bases and J 2 bases; nucleotides not matched to a gene: 0. Here the CDR3 DNA reads TGTGCCAGCAGCCGGGGGGCCTACAATGAGCAGTTCTTC. This codes for CASSRGAYNEQFF.

The chain combines TRBV13 with TRBJ1-1; possible D gene TRBD1, 6 bases. Trimming took off 5 bases at V and 7 bases at J, with 14 bases between the two ends. The CDR3 runs 13 residues. Germline V gene data show CDR1 as PRHDT and CDR2 as FYEKMQ (reference sequence). The CDR3 spells CASSRGGGLEAFF. DNA of the CDR3: TGTGCCAGCAGCCGAGGTGGGGGGCTTGAAGCTTTCTTT.